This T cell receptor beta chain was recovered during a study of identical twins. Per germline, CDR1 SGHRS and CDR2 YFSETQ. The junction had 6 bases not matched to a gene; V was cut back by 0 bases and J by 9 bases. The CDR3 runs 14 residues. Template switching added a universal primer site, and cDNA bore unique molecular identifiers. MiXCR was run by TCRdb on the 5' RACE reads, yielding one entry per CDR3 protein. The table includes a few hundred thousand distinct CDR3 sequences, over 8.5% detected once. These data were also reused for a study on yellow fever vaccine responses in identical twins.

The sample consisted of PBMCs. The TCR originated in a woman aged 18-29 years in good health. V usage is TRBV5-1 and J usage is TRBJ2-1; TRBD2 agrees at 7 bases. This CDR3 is CASSLAGLVSEQFF. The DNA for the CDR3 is TGCGCCAGCAGCTTGGCAGGACTAGTCTCTGAGCAGTTCTTC.